Below are 21 T cell receptor beta chains sequenced from a single sample in a study of T cells after posttransplantation cyclophosphamide. Sequencing was performed with immunoSEQ multiplex PCR; in TCRdb, only in-frame clones are kept and a portion is missing. Sampling found under 20,000 clones, none seen once. Busulfan-fludarabine conditioning, marrow transplant, and cyclophosphamide on days +3 and +4 were administered. Source: PBMCs, taken after allogeneic stem cell transplant with posttransplant cyclophosphamide. These receptors were obtained from a female patient in her 30s who received an allogeneic stem cell transplant from a related donor, was CMV-positive, and had no GVHD. Some T cells may be the graft donor's.

In this sample, this clone turned up many times. The chain employs TRBV19 and TRBJ1-4; the match to TRBD1 covers 8 bases. Germline CDR1 LNHDA, CDR2 SQIVND (reference sequence). The CDR3 covers 16 residues. V shed 5 bases and J 8 bases; nucleotides not matched to a gene: 13. The CDR3 sequence is CASSGQGGWDGEKLFF. The CDR3 region has the DNA TGTGCCAGTAGTGGACAGGGAGGCTGGGATGGGGAAAAACTGTTTTTT.

This clone was recorded many times. The CDR3 sequence is CASSVGTGFYTQYF. The CDR3 coding sequence is TGTGCCAGTAGCGTCGGGACAGGGTTTTATACGCAGTATTTT. V usage is TRBV19 and J usage is TRBJ2-3; 9 bases align to TRBD1. The CDR3 totals 14 residues. After removal of 6 bases from V and 7 bases from J, the junction contained 8 bases not matched to a gene. Germline V gives CDR1 LNHDA, CDR2 SQIVND (reference sequence). Full variable domain (missing parts from reference TRBV19 and TRBJ2-3): DGGITQSPKYLFRKEGQNVTLSCEQNLNHDAMYWYRQDPGQGLRLIYYSQIVNDFQKGDIAEGYSVSREKKESFPLTVTSAQKNPTAFYLCASSVGTGFYTQYFGPGTRLTVL.

Many counts were recorded for this clone. This sequence joins TRBV1 and TRBJ1-4. TRBV1 is annotated as a pseudogene. This CDR3 has 13 amino acids. Here the CDR3 DNA reads TGCACCACCCTCACGGGGAATAATGAAAAACTGTTTTTT. The encoded protein is CTTLTGNNEKLFF.

Many counts were recorded for this clone. The chain is built from TRBV6-5 and TRBJ1-2; TRBD1 matches 10 bases. CDR3 length: 13 residues. V was pared by 6 bases and J by 8 bases, with 6 bases of the junction left unmatched. Germline V gives CDR1 MNHEY, CDR2 SVGAGI. Here the CDR3 DNA reads TGTGCCAGCAGCCGGGACAGGGGATACGGCTACACCTTC. Encoded protein: CASSRDRGYGYTF.

Ten or more counts support this clone. The CDR3 reads CASSLWSGGNEQYF. The DNA of the CDR3 is TGTGCCAGCAGTTTATGGTCCGGGGGGAACGAGCAGTACTTC. The V call is TRBV27, the J call TRBJ2-7, with 7 bases identical to TRBD2. The CDR3 sequence is 14 residues long. Germline CDR1 MNHEY, CDR2 SMNVEV (reference sequence). V lost 1 base to trimming and J lost 5 bases; unmatched junction nucleotides: 5.

This clone was counted ten times or more. This chain connects TRBV5-1 to TRBJ2-1, with D possibly being TRBD2 (5 bases). The CDR3 is 12 residues long. Germline loops: CDR1 SGHRS, CDR2 YFSETQ. The V end was cut by 3 bases, the J end by 6 bases, with 7 bases between. The CDR3 spells CASSSGGNEQFF. For the CDR3, the DNA is TGCGCCAGCAGCTCCGGAGGCAATGAGCAGTTCTTC.

Relative to its sample, this clone is medium-sized. The chain employs TRBV19 and TRBJ1-5, with a possible D match to TRBD1 (5 bases). CDR3 size: 14 residues. Trimming took off 4 bases at V and 6 bases at J, with 13 bases between the two ends. CDR1 and CDR2 from the germline V gene are LNHDA and SQIVND (reference sequence). CDR3 sequence reads: CASSTGHYIQPQHF. DNA of the CDR3: TGTGCCAGTAGTACCGGACACTACATTCAGCCCCAGCATTTT.

This clone was counted many times. The chain couples TRBV5-1 to TRBJ1-2; 7 nucleotides line up with TRBD1. CDR3 size: 19 residues. CDR1 is SGHRS and CDR2 is YFSETQ in the germline V gene. V was clipped by 1 base and J by 1 base; unmatched bases: 16. The CDR3 nucleotides are TGCGCCAGCAGCTTGATCACCCGGGACAGAGTCCTAAATAACTATGGCTACACCTTC. It encodes CASSLITRDRVLNNYGYTF.

This clone was counted at least ten times. The chain employs TRBV28 and TRBJ1-4; 10 bases agree with TRBD1. Trimming at V came to 6 bases and at J to 3 bases, leaving 13 bases not matched to a gene. Germline V CDR1 and CDR2: MDHEN, SYDVKM. The length of the CDR3 is 18 residues. CDR3 amino acids: CASRSGQGFLGPNEKLFF. CDR3 DNA: TGTGCCAGCAGGTCGGGACAGGGGTTTTTGGGACCTAATGAAAAACTGTTTTTT.

This clone was counted ten times or more. The chain links TRBV7-2 to TRBJ2-7; D is ambiguous. V lost 4 bases to trimming and J lost 0 bases, with 10 bases between them. The CDR3 runs 14 residues. Germline loops: CDR1 SGHTA, CDR2 FQGNSA. The CDR3 region has the DNA TGTGCCAGCAGCTCTACTTACGTCTCCTACGAGCAGTACTTC. This sequence encodes CASSSTYVSYEQYF.

This clone was counted many times. This rearrangement joins TRBV7-3 to TRBJ2-3; D might be TRBD1 (5 bases). CDR3 length equals 15 residues. V was clipped by 6 bases and J by 1 base, with 14 bases between them. Germline V gives CDR1 SGHTA, CDR2 FQGTGA. The CDR3 DNA reads TGTGCCAGCAGTGTGGCAGGGTTGCGCACAGATACGCAGTATTTT. Translated: CASSVAGLRTDTQYF.

This clone appeared many times. This chain links TRBV7-9 with TRBJ2-7; TRBD1 matches 7 bases. This CDR3 has 14 residues. The germline V gene has CDR1 SEHNR and CDR2 FQNEAQ (reference sequence). V lost 0 bases to trimming and J lost 9 bases; unmatched junction nucleotides: 8. For the CDR3, the DNA is TGTGCCAGCAGCTTAGCAGGGACAGCTACGGGGCAGTACTTC. Protein sequence: CASSLAGTATGQYF.

This clone has ten or more counts. This sequence joins TRBV14 and TRBJ2-4, with 7 bases aligning to TRBD1. CDR1 is SGHDN and CDR2 is FVKESK in the germline V gene. J gave up 0 bases and V 0 bases, and 17 bases lay outside the gene matches. This CDR3 region has 21 residues. This CDR3 is CASSQDGGLTGAYLAKNIQYF. Here the CDR3 DNA reads TGTGCCAGCAGCCAAGACGGCGGTTTAACAGGGGCCTATCTAGCCAAAAACATTCAGTACTTC.

In its sample, this clone was seen many times. The chain carries TRBV27 and TRBJ2-4; 10 bases match TRBD2. The CDR3 consists of 16 residues. CDR1 is MNHEY, CDR2 SMNVEV, per germline (reference sequence). With V trimmed by 6 bases and J by 9 bases, 14 bases remained unmatched. DNA of the CDR3: TGTGCCAGCAGCTCCCCACCAGCGGGAGGGCCGTTCATTCAGTACTTC. Amino acid sequence: CASSSPPAGGPFIQYF.

This clone was found many times. This chain joins TRBV5-1 and TRBJ2-7, with D possibly matching TRBD2 (5 bases). Germline V lookup: CDR1 SGHRS, CDR2 YFSETQ. The CDR3 has 14 amino acids. Trimming left V 0 bases short and J 3 bases short, with 10 bases between. The CDR3, as DNA: TGCGCCAGCAGCTTGGAAGGGAGCCTCTACGAGCAGTACTTC. Amino acids: CASSLEGSLYEQYF.

By share of the sample, this clone is medium-sized. The chain combines TRBV28 with TRBJ2-1; D perhaps matches TRBD1 (5 bases). CDR1 and CDR2 from the germline V gene are MDHEN and SYDVKM. The V end lost 9 bases, the J end lost 5 bases, and 8 bases lay between the germline ends. The CDR3 is 11 amino acids. In DNA, the CDR3 is TGTGCCAGGGTAGGGGACAATGAGCAGTTCTTC. Protein product: CARVGDNEQFF.

This clone has at least ten counts. The CDR3 reads CSVGPSGGSSYEQYF. DNA of the CDR3: TGCAGCGTAGGCCCGAGCGGGGGAAGCTCCTACGAGCAGTACTTC. The V and J genes are TRBV29-1 and TRBJ2-7; 8 bases fit TRBD2. The CDR3 length is 15 residues. The V gene end was trimmed by 6 bases and the J gene end by 0 bases; junction bases not matched to a gene: 10. Looked up from germline, CDR1 is SQVTM and CDR2 is ANQGSEA.

The V gene is TRBV25-1, the J gene TRBJ2-5; 8 bases align to TRBD1. CDR1 and CDR2 (germline): MGHDK, SYGVNS. J lost 2 bases, V lost 0 bases, and 5 bases had no gene match. CDR3 length equals 16 residues. The CDR3 nucleotides are TGTGCCAGCAGTGAATATAGGACAGGGAGACAAGAGACCCAGTACTTC. This encodes CASSEYRTGRQETQYF.

At least ten counts were recorded for this clone. The J gene is TRBJ2-2, the V gene TRBV10-3; 8 bases line up with TRBD1. The CDR3 length is 13 residues. Losses at the gene ends were 6 bases for V and 4 bases for J; bases not matched to a gene: 1. CDR1 and CDR2 from the germline V gene are ENHRY and SYGVKD. CDR3 sequence (DNA): TGTGCCATCAGCACAGGGGGCACCGGGGAGCTGTTTTTT. This sequence encodes CAISTGGTGELFF.

This clone was counted at least ten times. The chain links TRBV5-1 to TRBJ2-5, with 9 bases lining up with TRBD1. The V segment lost 0 bases and the J segment 4 bases; nucleotides outside the gene matches: 7. Germline CDR1 is SGHRS and CDR2 is YFSETQ. The CDR3 is 16 amino acids. For the CDR3, the DNA is TGCGCCAGCAGCTTGGTTTTGACAGGGGGTTCAGAGACCCAGTACTTC. Translation: CASSLVLTGGSETQYF.

The table lists this clone with many counts. J is TRBJ2-4 and V is TRBV29-1, with 14 bases identical to TRBD2. Germline V lookup: CDR1 SQVTM, CDR2 ANQGSEA. The CDR3 spans 19 residues. V lost 6 bases and J lost 0; bases outside the gene matches: 13. The CDR3 sequence is CSVLKTSGRALVAKNIQYF. The CDR3 coding sequence is TGCAGCGTCCTAAAGACTAGCGGGAGGGCCCTCGTAGCCAAAAACATTCAGTACTTC.